Shown below are 27 T cell receptor beta chains from a single sample sequenced in a study of T cells in Graves' hyperthyroidism and ophthalmopathy. Authors of the study amplified TCR beta CDR3 regions from RNA transcripts. With the HTBI primer set, the TCR CDR3 went through a first round of RT-PCR. MiXCR, applied by TCRdb to the multiplex PCR reads, yields one record per CDR3 protein. The data contain hundreds of thousands of distinct CDR3 sequences, over 10% of them seen just once; the ten biggest clones take up roughly 8.3%. Material for sequencing was blood. These TCRs come from a woman aged 18-29 years with Graves' hyperthyroidism.

This clonotype was found many times. The rearrangement uses TRBV28 and TRBJ1-5; the D gene is possibly TRBD1 (6 bases). This CDR3 region has 14 residues. The V end was cut by 2 bases, the J end by 5 bases, with 10 bases between. Germline-derived CDR1 and CDR2 are MDHEN and SYDVKM. This chain's CDR3 is CASSLRGVDQPQHF. The CDR3 nucleotides are TGTGCCAGCAGTTTAAGGGGGGTGGATCAGCCCCAGCATTTT.

This chain connects TRBV12-3 or TRBV12-4 to TRBJ2-6; 8 bases line up with TRBD2. The V segment lost 7 bases and the J segment 4 bases; nucleotides outside the gene matches: 6. The CDR3 contains 15 residues. Written as DNA, the CDR3 is TGTGCCAGCAACCCTCGCGGGAGGGGGGCCAACGTCCTGACTTTC. It yields the protein CASNPRGRGANVLTF.

This clonotype has at least ten counts. The V gene is TRBV28, the J gene TRBJ1-2; no reliable D call. Trimming pared 4 bases from V and 1 base from J, leaving 10 bases between. The V gene's germline CDR1 is MDHEN and CDR2 SYDVKM. CDR3 length equals 14 residues. In DNA, the CDR3 is TGTGCCAGCAGTTCGGTTGGACTTAACTATGGCTACACCTTC. Protein product: CASSSVGLNYGYTF.

The sample holds many counts of this clonotype. The chain recombines TRBV7-2 with TRBJ2-3; maybe TRBD2 (5 bases). The CDR3 length is 15 residues. The germline gives CDR1 SGHTA, CDR2 FQGNSA. The ends were cut back, 4 bases at V and 5 bases at J, with 16 bases in the middle. The CDR3 reads CASSSSAGLGDTQYF. CDR3 nucleotides: TGTGCCAGCAGCTCTAGTGCGGGTTTGGGAGATACGCAGTATTTT.

This clonotype came up many times. This chain connects TRBV20-1 to TRBJ2-3; D is ambiguous. V was shortened by 5 bases and J by 1 base, with 13 bases between the two germline ends. This CDR3 region has 14 residues. CDR1 DFQATT and CDR2 SNEGSKA come from the germline V gene (reference sequence). CDR3 nucleotides: TGCAGTGCTGTAAAGGGCATACGCACAGATACGCAGTATTTT. This sequence encodes CSAVKGIRTDTQYF.

In its sample, this clonotype was seen many times. The V gene is TRBV11-2, the J gene TRBJ2-5; 15 nucleotides line up with TRBD2. The CDR3 has 15 residues. Germline assignment: CDR1 SGHAT and CDR2 FQNNGV. Germline trimming cut 5 bases from V and 5 bases from J; bases unmatched to any gene: 3. The CDR3, as DNA: TGTGCCAGCAGCGCCGGGACTAGCGGGGGGGAGACCCAGTACTTC. This codes for CASSAGTSGGETQYF. The complete variable domain, with remaining parts taken from reference TRBV11-2 and TRBJ2-5, reads EAGVAQSPRYKIIEKRQSVAFWCNPISGHATLYWYQQILGQGPKLLIQFQNNGVVDDSQLPKDRFSAERLKGVDSTLKIQPAKLEDSAVYLCASSAGTSGGETQYFGPGTRLLVL.

At least ten counts were recorded for this clonotype. CDR3 DNA: TGCAGTGCTGGTGGGACAGGCTCTGGGGCCAACGTCCTGACTTTC. Residues: CSAGGTGSGANVLTF. The chain links TRBV20-1 to TRBJ2-6, with 8 bases lining up with TRBD1. This CDR3 comprises 15 residues. The V gene's germline CDR1 is DFQATT and CDR2 SNEGSKA (reference sequence). V trimming: 5 bases; J trimming: 0 bases; junction bases outside the gene matches: 3.

This clonotype was seen ten or more times. The genes are TRBV11-2 and TRBJ2-1; 11 bases fit TRBD2. Germline loops: CDR1 SGHAT, CDR2 FQNNGV. The length of the CDR3 is 16 residues. The V and J ends lost 5 bases and 9 bases, in that order; junction bases with no gene match: 12. The CDR3: CASSLQPGTSGGEQFF. The CDR3 DNA follows: TGTGCCAGCAGCCTCCAGCCAGGGACTAGCGGTGGTGAGCAGTTCTTC.

Points on this clonotype: A read error may be the cause here, since a much bigger clone is one base away. J is TRBJ1-1 and V is TRBV20-1; perhaps TRBD1 as D (5 bases). In germline, CDR1 is DFQATT, CDR2 SNEGSKA (reference sequence). This CDR3 has 14 residues. The CDR3 DNA is TGCGGTGCTAGCGGGGGGGGGATGAACACTGAAGCTTTCTTT. It encodes CGASGGGMNTEAFF.

This clonotype was detected many times. This chain links TRBV27 with TRBJ2-7; no reliable D call. This CDR3 region has 13 residues. Germline lookup yields CDR1 MNHEY and CDR2 SMNVEV (reference sequence). V was pared by 0 bases and J by 3 bases, with 6 bases between. The CDR3 region has the DNA TGTGCCAGCAGTTTATCTAACATCTACGAGCAGTACTTC. It codes for CASSLSNIYEQYF.

This clonotype was found many times. The chain uses TRBV20-1 and TRBJ2-3, with D unresolved. This CDR3 has 13 amino acids. The germline V and J ends were trimmed by 2 bases and 1 base, with 7 bases remaining between them. Germline V gives CDR1 DFQATT, CDR2 SNEGSKA (reference sequence). This CDR3 is CSARPPGTDTQYF. CDR3 bases: TGCAGTGCTAGACCGCCCGGCACAGATACGCAGTATTTT.

This clonotype has a count of ten or more. V and J are TRBV18 and TRBJ1-1; 7 nucleotides align to TRBD1. The CDR3 consists of 14 residues. V shed 6 bases and J 1 base; nucleotides not matched to a gene: 5. Germline V gene lookup returns CDR1 KGHSH and CDR2 LQKENI. The CDR3 DNA reads TGTGCCAGCTCCGATAGACAGGGGAACACTGAAGCTTTCTTT. This codes for CASSDRQGNTEAFF.

This clonotype was seen at least ten times. The J gene is TRBJ2-1, the V gene TRBV28; no firm D call. From germline, CDR1 is MDHEN and CDR2 SYDVKM. Trimming pared 6 bases from V and 4 bases from J, leaving 7 bases between. The CDR3 loop spans 12 amino acids. The CDR3 protein is CASRRDYNEQFF. As DNA, the CDR3 is TGTGCCAGCAGGAGAGATTACAATGAGCAGTTCTTC.

For the CDR3, the DNA is TGTGCCAGCAGCTTAGCGTATACAGGTCACACTGAAGCTTTCTTT. It codes for CASSLAYTGHTEAFF. The V gene is TRBV11-2, the J gene TRBJ1-1; D may be TRBD1 (5 bases). Trimming took 1 base from V and 3 from J, leaving 12 bases between them. The CDR3 length is 15 residues. Per germline, CDR1 SGHAT and CDR2 FQNNGV.

This clonotype was counted only a few times. V is TRBV6-1 and J is TRBJ1-6; D unclear. This CDR3 has 15 amino acids. From germline, CDR1 is MNHNS and CDR2 SASEGT. The ends were cut back, 7 bases at V and 3 bases at J, with 13 bases in the middle. The DNA for the CDR3 is TGTGCCAGCATCGGCAGCCACAACTATAATTCACCCCTCCACTTT. Translating it yields CASIGSHNYNSPLHF.

The rearrangement joins TRBV24-1 to TRBJ2-1; D assignment may be TRBD1 or TRBD2 (5 bases each). The CDR3 length is 16 residues. CDR1 KGHDR and CDR2 SFDVKD come from the germline V gene. The V and J ends lost 0 bases and 0 bases respectively, with 8 bases between them. The CDR3 DNA is TGTGCCACCAGTGATTTGGAGGGGACCTCCTACAATGAGCAGTTCTTC. The encoded protein is CATSDLEGTSYNEQFF.

This clonotype was counted ten times or more. The junction departs from germline at one end; a sequencing error may be responsible. The J gene is TRBJ2-3, the V gene TRBV20-1; D possibly corresponds to TRBD2 (5 bases). The CDR3 is 13 residues long. Germline V gives CDR1 DFQATT, CDR2 SNEGSKA (reference sequence). The CDR3 spells CNARRLATDTQYF. The CDR3 nucleotides are TGCAATGCTAGACGGCTAGCAACAGATACGCAGTATTTT.

Ten or more counts support this clonotype. The chain joins TRBV11-3 to TRBJ1-1; the D is unclear. Germline CDR1 reads SGHNT; CDR2 reads YENEEA. Trimming took off 3 bases at V and 1 base at J, with 6 bases between the two ends. The CDR3 loop spans 13 amino acids. The CDR3 sequence: CASSLDQNTEAFF. CDR3 coding DNA: TGTGCCAGCAGCTTGGACCAGAACACTGAAGCTTTCTTT.

This clonotype was seen at least ten times. The V gene is TRBV2, the J gene TRBJ1-1; tentative D call: TRBD1 (6 bases). Deletions cut 9 bases from V and 2 bases from J, with 16 bases between. The germline V gene encodes CDR1 SNHLY and CDR2 FYNNEI. The CDR3 runs to 14 residues. Here the CDR3 reads CASIGQSVNTEAFF. CDR3 DNA: TGTGCCAGTATAGGACAGTCCGTAAACACTGAAGCTTTCTTT.

The sample holds many counts of this clonotype. The rearrangement joins TRBV2 to TRBJ2-1; TRBD2 matches 11 bases. CDR1 is SNHLY and CDR2 is FYNNEI in the germline V gene. With 8 bases clipped from V and 4 bases from J, the junction kept 4 bases outside the gene matches. The CDR3 totals 14 residues. The CDR3 DNA reads as TGTGCCAGCTACGGGACTAGCGGATACAATGAGCAGTTCTTC. It codes for CASYGTSGYNEQFF.

The V call is TRBV3-1, the J call TRBJ2-5, with 9 positions matching TRBD2. Germline CDR1 is LGHDT and CDR2 is YNNKEL (reference sequence). There are 17 residues in the CDR3. V shed 1 base, J shed 5 bases, and the junction held 11 bases outside the gene matches. The CDR3 here is CASSQGLLAGPGETQYF. CDR3 sequence (DNA): TGTGCCAGCAGCCAAGGTCTTCTAGCGGGGCCCGGGGAGACCCAGTACTTC.

Many counts were recorded for this clonotype. The J gene is TRBJ2-3, the V gene TRBV2; D might be TRBD1 or TRBD2, each matching 5 bases. CDR1 and CDR2 (germline): SNHLY, FYNNEI. V lost 8 bases, J lost 0 bases, and 12 bases lay in between. CDR3 length equals 14 residues. The CDR3, as DNA: TGTGCCAGCCGGGGCAGTCCAAGCACAGATACGCAGTATTTT. Its translation: CASRGSPSTDTQYF.

V is TRBV4-1 and J is TRBJ2-1, with 9 nucleotides matching TRBD2. The V segment lost 1 base and the J segment 3 bases; nucleotides outside the gene matches: 10. The CDR3 has 18 residues. Germline-derived CDR1 and CDR2 are MGHRA and YSYEKL. CDR3 bases: TGCGCCAGCAGCCAAGTAGGGATGCTAGCGGGACTCTACAATGAGCAGTTCTTC. Its protein product is CASSQVGMLAGLYNEQFF.

Ten or more counts support this clonotype. The J gene is TRBJ2-1, the V gene TRBV4-1, with TRBD2 matching 8 bases. With 2 bases clipped from V and 9 bases from J, the junction kept 9 bases outside the gene matches. The CDR3 consists of 15 residues. CDR1 MGHRA and CDR2 YSYEKL come from the germline V gene. CDR3 protein: CASSQPAGVLSEQFF. In nucleotides, the CDR3 is TGCGCCAGCAGCCAACCAGCGGGAGTTTTAAGTGAGCAGTTCTTC.

A few counts support this clonotype. The V and J genes are TRBV5-4 and TRBJ1-3; D perhaps matches TRBD1 (5 bases). The V and J ends lost 4 bases and 0 bases respectively, with 17 bases between them. The CDR3 is 17 residues long. Germline V gene lookup returns CDR1 SGHNT and CDR2 YYREEE (reference sequence). CDR3 sequence reads: CASSTSPGADSGNTIYF. The CDR3 bases are TGTGCCAGCAGCACCTCACCCGGGGCTGACTCTGGAAACACCATATATTTT.

This clonotype occurred a few times. The chain employs TRBV15 and TRBJ1-1; D ambiguous. This CDR3 is 13 amino acids long. V lost 3 bases to trimming and J lost 10 bases, with 15 bases between them. CDR1 is LNHNV, CDR2 YYDKDF, per germline (reference sequence). This CDR3 reads CATSRDGRLRAFF. For the CDR3, the DNA is TGTGCCACCAGCAGGGACGGAAGGCTTCGAGCTTTCTTT. Supplemented by reference TRBV15 and TRBJ1-1, the full variable domain reads DAMVIQNPRYQVTQFGKPVTLSCSQTLNHNVMYWYQQKSSQAPKLLFHYYDKDFNNEADTPDNFQSRRPNTSFCFLDIRSPGLGDTAMYLCATSRDGRLRAFFGQGTRLTVV.

This clonotype was counted many times. The gene calls are TRBV6-2 or TRBV6-3 and TRBJ2-7, with 8 bases that match TRBD2. Trimming at V came to 7 bases and at J to 4 bases, leaving 9 bases not matched to a gene. CDR1 and CDR2 from the germline V gene are MNHEY and SVGEGT. The CDR3 is 14 amino acids. The CDR3 sequence: CASTDQRERYEQYF. The CDR3 DNA follows: TGTGCCAGCACCGACCAGCGGGAGAGATACGAGCAGTACTTC.